This T cell receptor beta chain was found in a study of prognosis after radiotherapy for stage I lung cancer. Study-level background: Delivery of radiotherapy was by SBRT in 3 to 5 fractions at a biologically effective dose of at least 100 Gy. Study results and limitations: In the expanded TCR clones, tumor specificity was not determined. Patients who developed distant metastases had lower Shannon entropy after stereotactic body radiation therapy. Unique TCR clone counts fell after stereotactic body radiation therapy, median approximately 9,600 versus 7,200.

There are 15 residues in the CDR3. CDR1 is SGHRS and CDR2 is YFSETQ in the germline V gene. On this clonotype: Its specificity is not known. Sequence at one end of the junction differs from germline and may be a read error.

Template was genomic DNA; TCR beta CDR3 amplified in two multiplex PCR rounds. For every TRBV and TRBJ gene, a specific primer was used in first-round PCR. Using its own MiXCR run on the multiplex PCR reads, TCRdb lists one record per CDR3 protein. The table includes around 26,000 distinct CDR3 sequences, roughly 50% detected once. This TCR was sampled from a donor aged 50 or older with non-small cell lung cancer. The rearrangement links TRBV5-1 to TRBJ2-2; 8 bases match TRBD1. The sequenced sample was PBMCs, obtained before or after stereotactic body radiation therapy (not recorded which). Here the CDR3 reads CASSQRQGNTGDLFF. The CDR3 coding sequence is TGCGCCAGCAGTCAAAGACAGGGGAACACCGGGGATCTGTTTTTT. The complete variable domain, with remaining parts taken from reference TRBV5-1 and TRBJ2-2, reads KAGVTQTPRYLIKTRGQQVTLSCSPISGHRSVSWYQQTPGQGLQFLFEYFSETQRNKGNFPGRFSGRQFSNSRSEMNVSTLELGDSALYLCASSQRQGNTGDLFFGEGSRLTVL.